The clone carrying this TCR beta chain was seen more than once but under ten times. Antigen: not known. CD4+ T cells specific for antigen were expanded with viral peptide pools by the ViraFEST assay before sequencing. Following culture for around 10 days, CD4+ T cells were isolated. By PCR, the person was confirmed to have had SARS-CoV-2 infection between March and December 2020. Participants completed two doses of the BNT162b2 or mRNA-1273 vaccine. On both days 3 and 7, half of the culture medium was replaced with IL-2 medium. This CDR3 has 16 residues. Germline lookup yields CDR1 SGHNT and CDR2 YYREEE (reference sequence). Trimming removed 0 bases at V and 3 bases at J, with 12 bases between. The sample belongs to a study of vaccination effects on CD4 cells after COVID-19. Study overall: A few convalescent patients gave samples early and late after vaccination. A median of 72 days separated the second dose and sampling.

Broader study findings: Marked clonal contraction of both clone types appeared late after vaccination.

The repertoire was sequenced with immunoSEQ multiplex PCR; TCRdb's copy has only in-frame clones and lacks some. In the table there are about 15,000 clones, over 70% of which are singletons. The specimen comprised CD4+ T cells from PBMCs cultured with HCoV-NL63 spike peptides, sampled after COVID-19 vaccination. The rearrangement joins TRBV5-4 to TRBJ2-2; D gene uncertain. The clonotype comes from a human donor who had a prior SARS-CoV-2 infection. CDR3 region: CASSLARVSDTGELFF. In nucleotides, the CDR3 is TGTGCCAGCAGCTTGGCTCGGGTGTCGGACACCGGGGAGCTGTTTTTT.